A selection of T cell receptor beta chains follows, all from one sample in a study of blood T cell repertoires in COVID-19. TCRdb's table, derived via immunoSEQ multiplex PCR, lists solely in-frame clones and lacks some. In the table there are fewer than 350,000 clones, 70% to 90% of which are singletons. The sequencing input was peripheral blood. The source of these receptors is a woman aged 30 to 39 with COVID-19, enrolled during active disease. Each CDR3 is given without its conserved first and last residue.

>14|TRBV5-1|TRBJ1-1
ASSLETGGLDTEAF
>13|TRBV9|TRBJ1-1
ASSPRGSTNTEAF
>13|TRBV5-1|TRBJ2-7
ASSLAAGISYEQY
>15|TRBV7-9|TRBJ1-1
ASSLWTPLRLNTEAF
>14|TRBV18|TRBJ2-1
ASSSSGTSGSNEQF
>13|TRBV6-5|TRBJ1-5
ASSTGTGGVQPQH
>13|TRBV12-1|TRBJ2-1
ASSESFYRADEQF
>12|TRBV18|TRBJ1-1
ASSPPGTNTEAF
>14|TRBV10-3|TRBJ1-2
AISDPDRGRDYGYT
>14|TRBV5-5|TRBJ1-1
ASSSHPTGANTEAF
>11|TRBV2|TRBJ1-1
ASSEVPQALAF
>12|TRBV19|TRBJ2-3
ASVPGGSTDTQY
>12|TRBV28|TRBJ1-2
ASSLRGTARGYT
>14|TRBV9|TRBJ2-2
ASSVGLAGFTGELF
>16|TRBV6-2/TRBV6-3|TRBJ2-2
ASSYSRLQRGNTGELF
>15|TRBV11-2|TRBJ1-4
ASSLGVGTGSNEKLF
>11|TRBV29-1|TRBJ1-2
SVDLIGGGSYT
>15|TRBV19|TRBJ1-5
ASSTPLGQVLNQPQH
>11|TRBV10-2|TRBJ1-1
ASSTTGGTEAF
>10|TRBV4-1|TRBJ1-5
ASSQGGQPQH
>15|TRBV19|TRBJ1-5
ASSKDRRILSNQPQH
>14|TRBV14|TRBJ1-2
ASSQAGQGITAGYT
>11|TRBV18|TRBJ1-2
ASSRRREEGYT
>13|TRBV9|TRBJ2-1
ASSVGTGTPNEQF
>17|TRBV9|TRBJ2-6
ASSVPVLGPFSGANVLT
>13|TRBV6-2/TRBV6-3|TRBJ2-1
ASSFTSGGANEQF
>12|TRBV27|TRBJ1-6
ASSRRDFNSPLH
>14|TRBV5-1|TRBJ1-3
ASSYAGIISGNTIY
>12|TRBV6-1|TRBJ2-5
ASCTRTGTGTQY
>13|TRBV15|TRBJ1-4
ATSRGPATNEKLF
>11|TRBV24-1|TRBJ2-1
ATGLGPANEQF
>11|TRBV5-1|TRBJ1-5
ASSLWSGQPQH
>12|TRBV28|TRBJ2-6
ASTTRPGANVLT
>13|TRBV27|TRBJ1-2
ASSLEGQGVYGYT
>14|TRBV7-2|TRBJ2-5
ASSRNAGGFQETQY
>13|TRBV6-6|TRBJ1-4
ASSYGQGVNEKLF
>12|TRBV27|TRBJ1-2
ASSLSVAPLSYT
>10|TRBV19|TRBJ2-7
ASNKAGYEQY
>12|TRBV18|TRBJ1-5
ASSTGGGNQPQH
>16|TRBV5-4|TRBJ2-2
ASSLESLAGANTGELF
>14|TRBV4-2|TRBJ2-3
ASSQGEGSGTDTQY
>13|TRBV5-4|TRBJ2-1
ASSSGLAVLNEQF
>12|TRBV5-1|TRBJ1-2
ASSRDRGNYGYT
>13|TRBV27|TRBJ2-2
ASSLTGLLSGELF
>16|TRBV6-6|TRBJ2-1
ASSRSMVGRDSWNEQF
>14|TRBV6-2/TRBV6-3|TRBJ1-5
ASSNREGARDQPQH
>11|TRBV28|TRBJ1-2
ASGTAANYGYT
>11|TRBV14|TRBJ1-2
ASSRVSNYGYT
>13|TRBV7-9|TRBJ2-3
ASSLFQGASDTQY
>12|TRBV7-8|TRBJ1-1
ASSLQTGGREAF
>13|TRBV7-9|TRBJ2-2
ASSLGQGDTGELF
>14|TRBV10-3|TRBJ2-7
ATARGSGGPTYEQY
>15|TRBV5-1|TRBJ1-6
ASSLEGRGLRDSPLH
>10|TRBV6-6|TRBJ1-1
ASSYWQTEAF
>12|TRBV2|TRBJ2-7
ASRAPGREDEQY